These T cell receptor beta chains were read from a single sample in a study of shared clonotypes between healthy human individuals. Measured with immunoSEQ multiplex PCR; TCRdb has only the in-frame clones, and not every one. The data contain some 630,000 clones, around 96% of them seen just once; the ten biggest clones take up 0.11%. What was sequenced was naive CD8+ T cells sorted from blood. These receptor sequences come from a woman under 40 in good health. The CDR3 runs from the conserved cysteine through the conserved F or W. Fields, in order: CDR3 protein, CDR3 DNA, V gene, J gene, D gene, clone size, CDR3 length. The D gene is left open where the match is weak. Rows give clone size only sometimes, using once, few, many, or a class for an expanded clone.

CASSSLSEGKNIQYF	TGTGCCAGCAGCTCCCTATCCGAGGGTAAAAACATTCAGTACTTC	TRBV5-6	TRBJ2-4	.	.	15
CASSLALGQNTEAFF	TGTGCCAGCAGCTTAGCGTTAGGACAGAACACTGAAGCTTTCTTT	TRBV7-9	TRBJ1-1	.	.	15
CASSGLAETFRTDTQYF	TGTGCCAGCAGCGGACTAGCGGAGACATTCCGCACAGATACGCAGTATTTT	TRBV7-9	TRBJ2-3	TRBD2	.	17
CASSEAPSGRNTGELFF	TGTGCCAGCAGTGAAGCCCCTAGCGGAAGAAACACCGGGGAGCTGTTTTTT	TRBV2	TRBJ2-2	TRBD2	.	17
CASSSRDSSYEQYF	TGTGCCAGCAGCTCCCGGGACAGCTCCTACGAGCAGTACTTC	TRBV7-9	TRBJ2-7	TRBD1	few	14
CASSFKANNEKLFF	TGTGCCAGCAGCTTCAAGGCTAATAATGAAAAACTGTTTTTT	TRBV7-9	TRBJ1-4	.	.	14
CASSLGQSNYGYTF	TGTGCCAGCAGCTTAGGACAGAGCAACTATGGCTACACCTTC	TRBV5-6	TRBJ1-2	.	.	14
CASSSPWGSSYEQYF	TGTGCCAGCAGCTCCCCGTGGGGGAGCTCCTACGAGCAGTACTTC	TRBV28	TRBJ2-7	.	.	15
CASSQDREGDEKLFF	TGCGCCAGCAGCCAAGACCGGGAGGGGGATGAAAAACTGTTTTTT	TRBV4-1	TRBJ1-4	.	.	15
CASSPRAGAQETQYF	TGCGCCAGCAGCCCTCGGGCCGGGGCCCAAGAGACCCAGTACTTC	TRBV4-1	TRBJ2-5	.	.	15
CASSSLGQKGTQYF	TGCGCCAGCAGTTCTCTGGGACAAAAGGGGACCCAGTACTTC	TRBV4-1	TRBJ2-5	.	.	14
CASSYGSGGAGYEQYF	TGTGCCAGCAGTTACGGGTCGGGGGGCGCCGGCTACGAGCAGTACTTC	TRBV6-6	TRBJ2-7	.	.	16
CASSLGTGATDTQYF	TGTGCCAGCAGCTTAGGGACGGGAGCTACAGATACGCAGTATTTT	TRBV7-9	TRBJ2-3	.	.	15
CASSPDRDSTGELFF	TGCGCCAGCAGCCCCGACAGGGACTCGACCGGGGAGCTGTTTTTT	TRBV10-1	TRBJ2-2	.	.	15
CASSSTNYGYTF	TGTGCCAGCAGTTCCACAAACTATGGCTACACCTTC	TRBV27	TRBJ1-2	.	.	12
CASSFAGHEQYF	TGTGCCAGCAGCTTCGCGGGCCACGAGCAGTACTTC	TRBV7-9	TRBJ2-7	.	once	12
CASSTDLHTEAFF	TGTGCCAGTAGTACAGACTTGCACACTGAAGCTTTCTTT	TRBV19	TRBJ1-1	.	.	13